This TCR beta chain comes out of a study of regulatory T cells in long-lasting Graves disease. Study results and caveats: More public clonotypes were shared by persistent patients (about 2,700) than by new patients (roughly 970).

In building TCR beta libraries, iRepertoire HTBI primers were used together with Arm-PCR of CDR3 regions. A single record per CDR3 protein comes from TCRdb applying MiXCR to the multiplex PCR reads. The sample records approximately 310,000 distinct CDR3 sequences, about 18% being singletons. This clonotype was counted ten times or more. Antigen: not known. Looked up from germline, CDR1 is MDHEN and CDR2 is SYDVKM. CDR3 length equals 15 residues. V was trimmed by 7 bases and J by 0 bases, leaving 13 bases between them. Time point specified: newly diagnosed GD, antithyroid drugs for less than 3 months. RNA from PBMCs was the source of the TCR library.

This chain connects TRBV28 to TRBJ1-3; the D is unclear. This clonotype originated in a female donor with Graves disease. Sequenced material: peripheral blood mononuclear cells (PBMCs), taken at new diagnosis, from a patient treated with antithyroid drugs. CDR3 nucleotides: TGTGCCAGCACCTCGAGTCCCTTCTCTGGAAACACCATATATTTT. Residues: CASTSSPFSGNTIYF.